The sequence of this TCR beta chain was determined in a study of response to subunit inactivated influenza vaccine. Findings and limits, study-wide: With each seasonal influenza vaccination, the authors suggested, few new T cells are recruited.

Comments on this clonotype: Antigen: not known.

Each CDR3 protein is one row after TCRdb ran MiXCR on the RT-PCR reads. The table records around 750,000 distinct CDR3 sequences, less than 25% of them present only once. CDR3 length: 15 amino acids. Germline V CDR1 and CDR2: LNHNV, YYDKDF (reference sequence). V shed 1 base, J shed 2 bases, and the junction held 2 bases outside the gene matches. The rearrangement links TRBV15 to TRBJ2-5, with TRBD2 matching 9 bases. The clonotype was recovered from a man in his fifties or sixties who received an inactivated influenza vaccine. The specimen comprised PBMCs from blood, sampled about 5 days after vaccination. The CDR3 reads CATSRGLAEQETQYF. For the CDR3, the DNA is TGTGCCACCAGCAGAGGACTAGCGGAACAAGAGACCCAGTACTTC.